The rows below give T cell receptor beta chains drawn from one sample of a study of T cells in Graves' hyperthyroidism and ophthalmopathy. TCRdb redid the calling of the multiplex PCR reads with MiXCR, one entry per CDR3 protein. The sample contains some 200,000 distinct CDR3 sequences, 17% of which appear only once. Sequencing was performed on blood. The receptors here all came from a woman between 45 and 60 years old with Graves' hyperthyroidism. Both conserved end residues are part of each CDR3.

V gene	J gene	CDR3 length	CDR3 protein
TRBV7-9	TRBJ2-1	15	CASSPPGPSYNEQFF
TRBV20-1	TRBJ2-1	16	CSARDVLAGNSGEQFF
TRBV7-3	TRBJ2-1	16	CASSLRLAGAYNEQFF
TRBV6-1	TRBJ2-5	16	CASSFTRTGGIETQYF
TRBV7-8	TRBJ2-1	16	CASSSWTSGRLNEQFF
TRBV5-4	TRBJ2-1	17	CTSSLTSGSSPYNEQFF
TRBV10-3	TRBJ2-2	14	CAISADRGTGELFF
TRBV27	TRBJ1-4	14	CASSYPGEGEKLFF
TRBV28	TRBJ2-3	19	CASSLKWFLGSFGTDTQYF
TRBV15	TRBJ1-2	15	CATSRALGQGNGYTF
TRBV2	TRBJ2-1	16	CASSEIGLAAYNEQFF
TRBV6-1	TRBJ1-5	15	CASSEGAEGNQPQHF
TRBV30	TRBJ2-3	15	CAWSALSSATDTQYF
TRBV19	TRBJ1-1	11	CASGQGTEAFF
TRBV5-1	TRBJ1-1	14	CASSLEVIRTEAFF
TRBV20-1	TRBJ2-5	15	CSARGGLAEQETQYF
TRBV6-1	TRBJ1-3	15	CASSGGQGRINTIYF
TRBV19	TRBJ1-5	16	CASSTSLAYSNQPQHF
TRBV2	TRBJ1-2	16	CASIRPGDGGIYGYTF
TRBV12-3/TRBV12-4	TRBJ1-6	14	CASSSGRNNSPLHF
TRBV19	TRBJ1-2	15	CATGRTGLTNYGYTF
TRBV25-1	TRBJ1-1	13	CASSESGGTEAFF
TRBV10-3	TRBJ1-1	15	CAISTTLRENTEAFF
TRBV20-1	TRBJ2-1	14	CSASLSLRANEQFF
TRBV5-1	TRBJ1-1	11	CASSTGTEAFF
TRBV6-1	TRBJ1-1	13	CASSWTGNTEAFF
TRBV9	TRBJ1-5	16	CASSVDGRGGNQPQHF
TRBV5-1	TRBJ2-3	17	CASSPDPGQGVRDTQYF
TRBV9	TRBJ2-7	14	CASSVVPGGSEQYF
TRBV12-3/TRBV12-4	TRBJ2-7	11	CASSYTYEQYF
TRBV27	TRBJ2-1	12	CASSLVVGEQFF
TRBV6-1	TRBJ2-7	14	CASSLADLNYEQYF
TRBV12-3/TRBV12-4	TRBJ2-1	17	CASSAPGQASSYNEQFF
TRBV29-1	TRBJ1-1	13	CSAAGTVNTEAFF
TRBV6-1	TRBJ1-2	13	CASSKQGQVGYTF
TRBV20-1	TRBJ2-1	11	CSARVYNEQFF
TRBV12-3/TRBV12-4	TRBJ1-5	17	CASSNPGQRNRGQPQHF
TRBV5-1	TRBJ1-4	15	CASSSGWGTGEKLFF
TRBV30	TRBJ2-5	15	CAWRVAGVGEETQYF
TRBV12-3/TRBV12-4	TRBJ2-1	19	CASSRSGRALFTIYNEQFF
TRBV11-1	TRBJ2-7	15	CASSTLGGEAYEQYF
TRBV18	TRBJ2-7	13	CASTTGSSYEQYF
TRBV4-1	TRBJ2-3	13	CASSPEAVTGLYF
TRBV29-1	TRBJ2-1	13	CSVVFMRGNEQFF
TRBV3-1	TRBJ2-7	14	CASNHASGRHEQYF